These 8 T cell receptor beta chains originate from one sample sequenced in a study of T cell responses to AZD1222 COVID-19 vaccine. Some clones are missing from TCRdb's copy, which holds only in-frame ones; the method was immunoSEQ multiplex PCR. The repertoire consists of around 130,000 clones, with roughly 86% occurring once and the leading ten covering 5% to 7%. Specimen: peripheral blood, collected 28 days after the second AZD1222 dose. Receptors originate from an adult who received the AZD1222 COVID-19 vaccine.

Comment on this clone: Germline and junction disagree at one end, which may indicate a read error. The rearrangement uses TRBV7-7 and TRBJ2-3; no reliable D call. Germline V gene lookup returns CDR1 SSHAT and CDR2 FNYEAQ (reference sequence). This CDR3 has 13 residues. DNA of the CDR3: TGTGCTAGCAGCTTTAGCCTTTCGGATACGCAGTATTTT. Its protein is CASSFSLSDTQYF.

The gene calls are TRBV6-2 or TRBV6-3 and TRBJ1-5; no definite D call. Per the germline V gene, CDR1 is MNHEY and CDR2 is SVGEGT. This CDR3 contains 13 residues. V was trimmed by 6 bases and J by 0 bases, leaving 6 bases between them. CDR3 DNA sequence: TGTGCCAGCAGCAAACATAGCAATCAGCCCCAGCATTTT. This gives the protein CASSKHSNQPQHF.

This chain uses TRBV30 with TRBJ2-5; D is undetermined. The V gene's germline CDR1 is GTSNPN and CDR2 SVGIG (reference sequence). The germline V and J ends were trimmed by 1 base and 1 base, with 7 bases remaining between them. The CDR3 sequence is 13 residues long. The CDR3 sequence: CAWSAQAQETQYF. CDR3 coding DNA: TGTGCCTGGAGTGCTCAGGCCCAAGAGACCCAGTACTTC.

The CDR3 DNA follows: TGTGCCAGCAGATCTAGAGATGAGCAGTTCTTC. The encoded protein is CASRSRDEQFF. V gene TRBV28 combines with J gene TRBJ2-1; D uncertain. With 6 bases removed from V and 8 bases from J, the gap between germline ends came to 8 bases. CDR1 MDHEN and CDR2 SYDVKM come from the germline V gene. The CDR3 contains 11 residues.

This chain connects TRBV29-1 to TRBJ2-1, with D possibly being TRBD1 (5 bases). The germline V and J ends were trimmed by 7 bases and 9 bases, with 13 bases remaining between them. Germline V CDR1 and CDR2: SQVTM, ANQGSEA. CDR3 length: 11 amino acids. The CDR3 here is CSGTTTGEQFF. The CDR3 coding sequence is TGCAGCGGTACAACCACAGGTGAGCAGTTCTTC.

The chain couples TRBV18 to TRBJ2-7; 7 nucleotides agree with TRBD1. This CDR3 region has 15 residues. J gave up 0 bases and V 0 bases, and 2 bases lay outside the gene matches. Germline V CDR1 and CDR2: KGHSH, LQKENI. CDR3 amino acids: CASSPPGQSSYEQYF. The CDR3 nucleotides read TGTGCCAGCTCACCACCGGGACAGAGCTCCTACGAGCAGTACTTC.

The chain has TRBV7-2 and TRBJ2-1; 9 bases are a match to TRBD1. The CDR3 extends over 15 amino acids. The V gene end was trimmed by 5 bases and the J gene end by 8 bases; junction bases not matched to a gene: 10. Germline CDR1 reads SGHTA; CDR2 reads FQGNSA. This CDR3 reads CASSPRDRVGDEQFF. In nucleotides, the CDR3 is TGTGCCAGCAGCCCACGGGACAGGGTGGGGGATGAGCAGTTCTTC.

The CDR3 region is CASSPGTDNEQFF. As DNA, the CDR3 is TGTGCCAGCTCACCTGGGACAGACAATGAGCAGTTCTTC. V usage is TRBV18 and J usage is TRBJ2-1; 7 bases fit TRBD1. The ends lost 3 bases at V and 5 bases at J; junction bases unmatched: 1. There are 13 residues in the CDR3. Per the germline V gene, CDR1 is KGHSH and CDR2 is LQKENI. The full variable domain, rest sourced from reference TRBV18 and TRBJ2-1, is NAGVMQNPRHLVRRRGQEARLRCSPMKGHSHVYWYRQLPEEGLKFMVYLQKENIIDESGMPKERFSAEFPKEGPSILRIQQVVRGDSAAYFCASSPGTDNEQFFGPGTRLTVL.